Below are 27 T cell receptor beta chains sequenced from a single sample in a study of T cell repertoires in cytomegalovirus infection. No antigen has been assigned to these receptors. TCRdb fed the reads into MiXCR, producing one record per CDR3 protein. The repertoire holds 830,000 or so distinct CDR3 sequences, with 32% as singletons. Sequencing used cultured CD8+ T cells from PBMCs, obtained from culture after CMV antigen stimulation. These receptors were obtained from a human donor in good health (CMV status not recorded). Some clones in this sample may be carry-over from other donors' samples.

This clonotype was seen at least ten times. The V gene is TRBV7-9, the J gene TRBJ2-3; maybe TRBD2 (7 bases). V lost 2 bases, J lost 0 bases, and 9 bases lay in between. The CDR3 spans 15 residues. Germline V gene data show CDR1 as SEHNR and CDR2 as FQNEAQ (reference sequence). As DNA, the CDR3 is TGTGCCAGCAGCTTACGGGGGGCCAGCACAGATACGCAGTATTTT. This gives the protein CASSLRGASTDTQYF. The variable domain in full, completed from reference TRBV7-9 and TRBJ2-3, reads DTGVSQNPRHKITKRGQNVTFRCDPISEHNRLYWYRQTLGQGPEFLTYFQNEAQLEKSRLLSDRFSAERPKGSFSTLEIQRTEQGDSAMYLCASSLRGASTDTQYFGPGTRLTVL.

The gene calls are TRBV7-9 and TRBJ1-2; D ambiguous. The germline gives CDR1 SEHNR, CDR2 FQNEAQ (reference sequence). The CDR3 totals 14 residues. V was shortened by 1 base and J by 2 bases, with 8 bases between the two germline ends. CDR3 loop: CASSLDLKNYGYTF. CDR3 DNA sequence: TGTGCCAGCAGCTTAGACCTCAAAAACTATGGCTACACCTTC.

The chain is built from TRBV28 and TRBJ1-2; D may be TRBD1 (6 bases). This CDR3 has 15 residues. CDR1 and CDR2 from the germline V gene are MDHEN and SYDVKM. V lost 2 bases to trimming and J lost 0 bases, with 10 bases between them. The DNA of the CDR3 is TGTGCCAGCAGTTTAGTAACAGGGACTAACTATGGCTACACCTTC. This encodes CASSLVTGTNYGYTF.

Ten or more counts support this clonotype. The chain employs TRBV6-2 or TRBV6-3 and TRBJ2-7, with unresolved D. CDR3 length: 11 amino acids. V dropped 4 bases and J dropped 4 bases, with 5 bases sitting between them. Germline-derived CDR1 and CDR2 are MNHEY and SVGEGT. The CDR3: CASSWGYEQYV. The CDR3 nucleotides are TGTGCCAGCAGTTGGGGTTACGAGCAGTACGTC.

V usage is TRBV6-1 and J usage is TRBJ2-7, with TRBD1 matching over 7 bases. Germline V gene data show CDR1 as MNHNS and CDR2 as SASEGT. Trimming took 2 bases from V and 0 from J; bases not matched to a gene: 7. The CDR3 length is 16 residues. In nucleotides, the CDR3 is TGTGCCAGCAGTGAATGGACAGGACAACCCTCCTACGAGCAGTACGTC. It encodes CASSEWTGQPSYEQYV.

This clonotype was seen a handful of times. The chain's CDR3 is CASSLVTSGADTQYF. CDR3 in DNA: TGTGCCAGCAGCTTAGTAACCTCAGGCGCCGATACGCAGTATTTT. The rearrangement uses TRBV7-9 and TRBJ2-3; D not certain. Germline CDR1 is SEHNR and CDR2 is FQNEAQ (reference sequence). V was pared by 1 base and J by 6 bases, with 14 bases between. This CDR3 region has 15 residues.

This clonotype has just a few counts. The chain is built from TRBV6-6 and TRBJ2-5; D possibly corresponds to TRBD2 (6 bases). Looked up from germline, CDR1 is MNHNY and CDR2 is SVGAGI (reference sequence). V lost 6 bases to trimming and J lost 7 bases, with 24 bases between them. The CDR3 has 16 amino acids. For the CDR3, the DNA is TGTGCCAGCAGCGGAGGGAGCGAATGGCCGTCAGGGACCCAGTACTTC. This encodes CASSGGSEWPSGTQYF.

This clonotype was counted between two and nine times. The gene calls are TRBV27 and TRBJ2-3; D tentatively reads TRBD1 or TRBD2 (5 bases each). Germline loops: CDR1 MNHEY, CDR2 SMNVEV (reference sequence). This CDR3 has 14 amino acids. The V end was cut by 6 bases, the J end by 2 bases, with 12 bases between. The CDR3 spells CASSWWGNTDTQYF. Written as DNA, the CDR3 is TGTGCCAGCAGCTGGTGGGGGAACACAGATACGCAGTATTTT.

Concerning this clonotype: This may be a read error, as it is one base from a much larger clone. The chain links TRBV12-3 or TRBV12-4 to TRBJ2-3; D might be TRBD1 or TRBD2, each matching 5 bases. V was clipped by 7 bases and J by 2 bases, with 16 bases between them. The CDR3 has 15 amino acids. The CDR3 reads CASTQSRGVTDTQYF. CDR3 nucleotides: TGTGCCAGCACACAGAGCCGGGGCGTCACAGATACGCAGTATTTT.

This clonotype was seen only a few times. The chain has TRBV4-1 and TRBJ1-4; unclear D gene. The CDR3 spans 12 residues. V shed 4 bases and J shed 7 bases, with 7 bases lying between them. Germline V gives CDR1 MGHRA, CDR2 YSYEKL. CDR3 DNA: TGCGCCAGCAGCCGAGCAAGTGAAAAACTGTTTTTT. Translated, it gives CASSRASEKLFF.

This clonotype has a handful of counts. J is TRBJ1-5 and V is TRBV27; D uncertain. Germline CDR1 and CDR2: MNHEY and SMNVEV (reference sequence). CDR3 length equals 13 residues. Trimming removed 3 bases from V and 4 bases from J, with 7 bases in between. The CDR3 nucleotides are TGTGCCAGCAGTTTCATCTGGAATCAGCCCCAGCATTTT. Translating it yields CASSFIWNQPQHF.

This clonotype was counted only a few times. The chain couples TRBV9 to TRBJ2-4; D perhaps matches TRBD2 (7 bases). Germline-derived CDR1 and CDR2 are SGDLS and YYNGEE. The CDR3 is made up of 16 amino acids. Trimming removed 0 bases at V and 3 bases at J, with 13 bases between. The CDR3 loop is CASSVDRGANKNIQYF. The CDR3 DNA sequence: TGTGCCAGCAGCGTAGACCGGGGGGCGAACAAAAACATTCAGTACTTC.

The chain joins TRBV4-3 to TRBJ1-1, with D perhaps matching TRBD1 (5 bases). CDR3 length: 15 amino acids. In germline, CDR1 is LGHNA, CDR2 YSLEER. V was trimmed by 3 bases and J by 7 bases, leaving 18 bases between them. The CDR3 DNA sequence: TGCGCCAGCAGCCAGGACCCCATGGGGGAGAATGAAGCTTTCTTT. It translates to CASSQDPMGENEAFF.

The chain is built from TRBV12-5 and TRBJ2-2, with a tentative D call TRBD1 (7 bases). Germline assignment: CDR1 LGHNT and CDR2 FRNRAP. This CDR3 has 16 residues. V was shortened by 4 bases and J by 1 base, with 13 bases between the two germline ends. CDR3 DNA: TGTGCTAGTGGTTACTCAGGGGGGAAGAACACCGGGGAGCTGTTTTTT. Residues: CASGYSGGKNTGELFF. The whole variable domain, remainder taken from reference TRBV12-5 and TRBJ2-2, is DARVTQTPRHKVTEMGQEVTMRCQPILGHNTVFWYRQTMMQGLELLAYFRNRAPLDDSGMPKDRFSAEMPDATLATLKIQPSEPRDSAVYFCASGYSGGKNTGELFFGEGSRLTVL.

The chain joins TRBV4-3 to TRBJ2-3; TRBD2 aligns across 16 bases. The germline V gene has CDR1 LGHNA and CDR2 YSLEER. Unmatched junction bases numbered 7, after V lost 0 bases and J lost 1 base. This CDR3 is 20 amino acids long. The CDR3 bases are TGCGCCAGCAGCCAAGAGGGGGGACTAGCGGGGGGGCACGGCACAGATACGCAGTATTTT. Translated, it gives CASSQEGGLAGGHGTDTQYF.

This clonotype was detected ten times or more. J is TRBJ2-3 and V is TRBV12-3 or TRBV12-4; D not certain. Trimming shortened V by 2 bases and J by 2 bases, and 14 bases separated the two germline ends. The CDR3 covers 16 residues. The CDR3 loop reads CASSLQWVASTDTQYF. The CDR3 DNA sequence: TGTGCCAGCAGTTTACAATGGGTTGCCTCCACAGATACGCAGTATTTT.

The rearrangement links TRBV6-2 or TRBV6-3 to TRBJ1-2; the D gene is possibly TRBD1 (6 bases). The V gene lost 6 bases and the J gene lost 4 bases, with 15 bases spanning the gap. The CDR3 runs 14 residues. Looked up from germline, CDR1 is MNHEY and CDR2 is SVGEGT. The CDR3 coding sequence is TGTGCCAGCAGCATCCTGACAGGACCCTATGGCTACACCTTC. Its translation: CASSILTGPYGYTF.

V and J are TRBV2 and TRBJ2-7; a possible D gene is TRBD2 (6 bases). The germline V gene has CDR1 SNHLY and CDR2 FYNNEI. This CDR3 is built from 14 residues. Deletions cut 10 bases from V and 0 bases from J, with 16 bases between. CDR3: CAIRGGRSSYEQYV. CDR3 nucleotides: TGTGCCATCCGGGGAGGCAGGAGCTCCTACGAGCAGTACGTC.

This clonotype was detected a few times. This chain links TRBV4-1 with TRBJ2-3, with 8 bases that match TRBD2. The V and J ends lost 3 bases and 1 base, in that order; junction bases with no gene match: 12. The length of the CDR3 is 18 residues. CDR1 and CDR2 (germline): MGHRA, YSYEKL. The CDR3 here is CASSQAGVVTSGTDTQYF. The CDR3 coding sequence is TGCGCCAGCAGCCAGGCGGGGGTCGTGACTAGCGGCACAGATACGCAGTATTTT.

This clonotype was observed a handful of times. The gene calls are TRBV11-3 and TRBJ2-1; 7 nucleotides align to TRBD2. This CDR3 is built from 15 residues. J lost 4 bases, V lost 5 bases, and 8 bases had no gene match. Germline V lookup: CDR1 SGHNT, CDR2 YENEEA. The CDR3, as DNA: TGTGCCAGCAGCCTAACTAGCGCTGGGTACAATGAGCAGTTCTTC. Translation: CASSLTSAGYNEQFF.

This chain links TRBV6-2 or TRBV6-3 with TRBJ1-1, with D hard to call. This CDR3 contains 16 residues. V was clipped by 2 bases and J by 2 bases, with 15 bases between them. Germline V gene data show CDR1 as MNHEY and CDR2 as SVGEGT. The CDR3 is CASSYHHTTSNTEAFF. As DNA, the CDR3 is TGTGCCAGCAGTTACCACCACACGACTTCCAACACTGAAGCTTTCTTT.

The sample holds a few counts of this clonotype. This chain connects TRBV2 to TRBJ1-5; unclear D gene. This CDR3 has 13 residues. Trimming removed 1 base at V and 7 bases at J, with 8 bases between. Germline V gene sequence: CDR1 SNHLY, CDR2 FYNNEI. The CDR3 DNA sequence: TGTGCCAGCAGTGAAGGGCTAGGACAGCCCCAGCATTTT. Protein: CASSEGLGQPQHF.

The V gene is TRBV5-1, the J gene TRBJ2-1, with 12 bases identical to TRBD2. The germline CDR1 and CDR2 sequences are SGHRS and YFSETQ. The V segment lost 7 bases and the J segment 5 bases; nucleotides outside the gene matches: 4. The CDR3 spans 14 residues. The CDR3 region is CASGGLAGNNEQFF. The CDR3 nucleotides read TGCGCCAGCGGCGGACTAGCGGGGAACAATGAGCAGTTCTTC.

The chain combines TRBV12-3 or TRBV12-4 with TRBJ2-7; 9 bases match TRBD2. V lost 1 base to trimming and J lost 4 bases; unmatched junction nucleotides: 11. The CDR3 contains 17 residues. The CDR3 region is CASSLGSSGGTPYEQYF. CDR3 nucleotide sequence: TGTGCCAGCAGTTTAGGGAGTAGCGGGGGTACTCCTTACGAGCAGTACTTC.

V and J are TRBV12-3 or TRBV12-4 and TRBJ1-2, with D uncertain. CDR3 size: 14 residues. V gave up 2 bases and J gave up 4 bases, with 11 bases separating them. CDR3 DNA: TGTGCCAGCAGTTTACTGGCTATGGGCTATGGCTACACCTTC. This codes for CASSLLAMGYGYTF.

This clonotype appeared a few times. CDR3 coding DNA: TGTGCCAGCGACAACGGGGGATCCGGGGAGCTGTTTTTT. Residues: CASDNGGSGELFF. This rearrangement joins TRBV9 to TRBJ2-2; possibly TRBD2 for D (6 bases). There are 13 residues in the CDR3. Germline lookup yields CDR1 SGDLS and CDR2 YYNGEE. V gave up 7 bases and J gave up 6 bases, with 13 bases separating them.

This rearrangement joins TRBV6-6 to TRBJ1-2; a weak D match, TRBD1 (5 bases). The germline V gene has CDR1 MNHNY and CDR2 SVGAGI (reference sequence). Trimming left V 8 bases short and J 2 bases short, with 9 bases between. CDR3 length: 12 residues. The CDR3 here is CASVTANYGYTF. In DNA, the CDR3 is TGTGCCAGCGTGACAGCCAACTATGGCTACACCTTC.